What follows are 12 T cell receptor beta chains derived from one specimen sequenced in a study of T cells in localized non-small cell lung cancer. Sequenced by immunoSEQ multiplex PCR; TCRdb stores in-frame clones only, minus some. The table lists about 78,000 clones, around four fifths of them singletons. The specimen comprised peripheral blood, sampled before any cancer treatment. The source is a man between 40 and 69 years old with stage I lung adenocarcinoma.

This chain joins TRBV29-1 and TRBJ1-2, with D uncertain. The CDR3 length is 13 residues. Trimming pared 7 bases from V and 4 bases from J, leaving 16 bases between. Germline V lookup: CDR1 SQVTM, CDR2 ANQGSEA. The CDR3 here is CSATNGRIYGYTF. DNA for the CDR3: TGCAGCGCCACAAATGGACGGATCTATGGCTACACCTTC.

The J gene is TRBJ2-2, the V gene TRBV7-9; either TRBD1 or TRBD2 may supply D (6 bases each). CDR1 is SEHNR, CDR2 FQNEAQ, per germline (reference sequence). Trimming took 1 base from V and 6 from J, leaving 18 bases between them. The CDR3 extends over 17 amino acids. CDR3 residues: CASSLGPGAIVAGELFF. The CDR3 region has the DNA TGTGCCAGCAGCTTAGGCCCGGGGGCAATAGTTGCCGGGGAGCTGTTTTTT.

The genes are TRBV5-4 and TRBJ2-7; D unresolved. Deletions cut 3 bases from V and 6 bases from J, with 13 bases between. Germline CDR1 and CDR2: SGHNT and YYREEE (reference sequence). This CDR3 is 13 amino acids long. DNA for the CDR3: TGTGCCAGCAGCTATTCTGGGTTCGGCGAGCAGTACTTC. Encoded protein: CASSYSGFGEQYF.

The chain is built from TRBV7-8 and TRBJ2-7; possibly TRBD2 for D (5 bases). The CDR3 is 14 residues long. CDR1 SGHVS and CDR2 FQNEAQ come from the germline V gene. The V and J ends lost 1 base and 2 bases respectively, with 9 bases between them. CDR3: CASSLDPGAYEQYF. The CDR3 coding sequence is TGTGCCAGCAGCTTAGACCCCGGGGCCTACGAGCAGTACTTC.

This chain uses TRBV7-3 with TRBJ2-2, with TRBD2 identical over 8 bases. V trimming: 0 bases; J trimming: 1 base; junction bases outside the gene matches: 4. The CDR3 runs to 17 residues. Germline V gene sequence: CDR1 SGHTA, CDR2 FQGTGA. The CDR3 bases are TGTGCCAGCAGCTTAACTAGCGGGGCCCAGAACACCGGGGAGCTGTTTTTT. It translates to CASSLTSGAQNTGELFF.

This clone came up a few times. V gene TRBV2 combines with J gene TRBJ2-1; D perhaps matches TRBD2 (6 bases). The germline gives CDR1 SNHLY, CDR2 FYNNEI. The V gene lost 6 bases and the J gene lost 5 bases, with 20 bases spanning the gap. The CDR3 spans 16 residues. CDR3 amino acids: CASRWEVRGSHNEQFF. CDR3 nucleotides: TGTGCCAGCAGATGGGAGGTCCGGGGATCTCACAATGAGCAGTTCTTC.

The chain has TRBV28 and TRBJ1-1; D is unresolved. V was pared by 6 bases and J by 1 base, with 18 bases between. The germline CDR1 and CDR2 sequences are MDHEN and SYDVKM. This CDR3 spans 16 amino acids. DNA of the CDR3: TGTGCCAGCAGCCGCTCCTGGTACCAGACGAACACTGAAGCTTTCTTT. This encodes CASSRSWYQTNTEAFF.

This chain uses TRBV21-1 with TRBJ1-2. TRBV21-1 has pseudogene status. The CDR3 extends over 15 amino acids. The CDR3 DNA reads TGTGCCAGCAGCAAAGAAGAGCTATCTCCCTATGGCTACACCTTC. The encoded protein is CASSKEELSPYGYTF.

J is TRBJ2-7 and V is TRBV28; the match to TRBD1 covers 7 bases. Germline CDR1 is MDHEN and CDR2 is SYDVKM. With V trimmed by 5 bases and J by 3 bases, 7 bases remained unmatched. There are 14 residues in the CDR3. This CDR3 reads CASSIYRDSYEQYF. The CDR3 nucleotides are TGTGCCAGCAGTATTTACCGGGACAGCTACGAGCAGTACTTC.

This clone came up once. This rearrangement joins TRBV9 to TRBJ2-7; the D is unclear. CDR1 is SGDLS, CDR2 YYNGEE, per germline. The V and J ends lost 7 bases and 0 bases respectively, with 17 bases between them. The CDR3 has 15 residues. CDR3 in amino acids: CASASHPRSSYEQYF. The CDR3 bases are TGTGCCAGCGCGAGCCACCCTAGGAGCTCCTACGAGCAGTACTTC.

J is TRBJ2-3 and V is TRBV19, with 13 bases matching TRBD2. CDR1 is LNHDA, CDR2 SQIVND, per germline (reference sequence). The CDR3 loop spans 15 amino acids. J lost 4 bases, V lost 4 bases, and 2 bases had no gene match. CDR3 region: CASSRLAGGSDTQYF. The CDR3 DNA follows: TGTGCCAGTAGTAGACTAGCGGGGGGTTCAGATACGCAGTATTTT.

The V gene is TRBV19, the J gene TRBJ2-3; D is perhaps TRBD1 (6 bases). Germline V gene lookup returns CDR1 LNHDA and CDR2 SQIVND (reference sequence). With 1 base removed from V and 1 base from J, the gap between germline ends came to 9 bases. The CDR3 covers 15 residues. CDR3 bases: TGTGCCAGTAGTATAGCCAGGGGAGGCACAGATACGCAGTATTTT. Encoded protein: CASSIARGGTDTQYF. The entire variable domain, with the rest obtained from reference TRBV19 and TRBJ2-3, is as follows: DGGITQSPKYLFRKEGQNVTLSCEQNLNHDAMYWYRQDPGQGLRLIYYSQIVNDFQKGDIAEGYSVSREKKESFPLTVTSAQKNPTAFYLCASSIARGGTDTQYFGPGTRLTVL.